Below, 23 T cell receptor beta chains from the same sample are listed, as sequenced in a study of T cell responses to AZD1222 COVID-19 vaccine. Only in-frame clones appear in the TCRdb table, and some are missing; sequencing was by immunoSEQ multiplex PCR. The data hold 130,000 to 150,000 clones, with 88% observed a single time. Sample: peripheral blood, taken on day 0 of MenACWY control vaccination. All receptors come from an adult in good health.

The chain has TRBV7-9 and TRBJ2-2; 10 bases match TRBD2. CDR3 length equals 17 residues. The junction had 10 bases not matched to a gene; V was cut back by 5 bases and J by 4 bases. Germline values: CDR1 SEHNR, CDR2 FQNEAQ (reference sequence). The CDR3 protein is CASSPHRTSGLTGELFF. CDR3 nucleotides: TGTGCCAGCAGCCCTCACCGGACTAGCGGTCTCACCGGGGAGCTGTTTTTT.

CDR3 residues: CATSDPSGTGGETQYF. The CDR3 DNA sequence: TGTGCCACCAGTGATCCCTCCGGGACAGGGGGCGAGACCCAGTACTTC. The chain couples TRBV24-1 to TRBJ2-5, with 12 bases matching TRBD1. J gave up 5 bases and V 3 bases, and 6 bases lay outside the gene matches. This CDR3 is built from 16 residues. Per the germline V gene, CDR1 is KGHDR and CDR2 is SFDVKD.

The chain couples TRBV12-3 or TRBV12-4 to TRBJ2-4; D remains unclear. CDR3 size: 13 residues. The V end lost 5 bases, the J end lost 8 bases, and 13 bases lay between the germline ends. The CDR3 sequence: CASSPLIRDIQYF. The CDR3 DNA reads TGTGCCAGCAGTCCCTTAATTCGGGACATTCAGTACTTC.

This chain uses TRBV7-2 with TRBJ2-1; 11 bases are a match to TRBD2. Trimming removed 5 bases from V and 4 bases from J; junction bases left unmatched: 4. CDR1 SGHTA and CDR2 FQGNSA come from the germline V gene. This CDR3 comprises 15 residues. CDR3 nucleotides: TGTGCCAGCAGCCCGGGACTAGCGGAGTACAATGAGCAGTTCTTC. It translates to CASSPGLAEYNEQFF.

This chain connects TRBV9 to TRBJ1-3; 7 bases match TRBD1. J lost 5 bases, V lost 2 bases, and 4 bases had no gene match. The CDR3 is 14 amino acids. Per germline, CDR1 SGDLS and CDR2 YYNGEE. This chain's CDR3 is CASSVDRQRNTIYF. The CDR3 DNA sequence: TGTGCCAGCAGCGTGGACAGGCAGCGAAACACCATATATTTT.

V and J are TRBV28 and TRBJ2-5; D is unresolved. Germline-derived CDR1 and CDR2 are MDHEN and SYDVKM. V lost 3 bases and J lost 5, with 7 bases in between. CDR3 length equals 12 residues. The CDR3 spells CASSFLRETQYF. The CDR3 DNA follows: TGTGCCAGCAGTTTCCTGCGGGAGACCCAGTACTTC.

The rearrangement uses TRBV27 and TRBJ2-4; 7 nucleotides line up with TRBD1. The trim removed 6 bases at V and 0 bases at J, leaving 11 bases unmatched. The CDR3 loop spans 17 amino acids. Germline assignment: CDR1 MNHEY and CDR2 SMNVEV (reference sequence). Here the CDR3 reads CASSPRAGGIAKNIQYF. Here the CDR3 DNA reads TGTGCCAGCAGCCCACGGGCAGGGGGTATAGCCAAAAACATTCAGTACTTC.

CDR3 sequence (DNA): TGTGCCAGCACATCGGCTAGCGGACTATACAATGAGCAGTTCTTC. Its translation: CASTSASGLYNEQFF. This chain joins TRBV6-6 and TRBJ2-1; 7 bases align to TRBD2. The ends lost 7 bases at V and 4 bases at J; junction bases unmatched: 10. The CDR3 consists of 15 residues. Germline V lookup: CDR1 MNHNY, CDR2 SVGAGI (reference sequence).

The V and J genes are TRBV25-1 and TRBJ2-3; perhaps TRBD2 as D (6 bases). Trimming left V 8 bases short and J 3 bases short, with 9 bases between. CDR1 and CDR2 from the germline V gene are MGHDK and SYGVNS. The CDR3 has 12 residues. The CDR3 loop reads CASSAGTDTQYF. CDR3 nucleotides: TGTGCCAGCTCTGCGGGGACAGATACGCAGTATTTT.

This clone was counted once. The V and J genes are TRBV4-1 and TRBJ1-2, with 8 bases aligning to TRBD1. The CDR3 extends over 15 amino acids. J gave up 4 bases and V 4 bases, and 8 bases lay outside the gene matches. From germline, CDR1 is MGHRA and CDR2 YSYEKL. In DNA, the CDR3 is TGCGCCAGCAGCCCCGCAGGGGGCAAAGGCTATGGCTACACCTTC. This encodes CASSPAGGKGYGYTF.

The CDR3 coding sequence is TGTGCCAGTAGGCCTACAGCTTCAGAAGCTTTCTTT. This translates into CASRPTASEAFF. The chain couples TRBV19 to TRBJ1-1; no clear D. CDR3 length: 12 amino acids. The V end lost 6 bases, the J end lost 8 bases, and 13 bases lay between the germline ends. Germline CDR1 LNHDA, CDR2 SQIVND (reference sequence).

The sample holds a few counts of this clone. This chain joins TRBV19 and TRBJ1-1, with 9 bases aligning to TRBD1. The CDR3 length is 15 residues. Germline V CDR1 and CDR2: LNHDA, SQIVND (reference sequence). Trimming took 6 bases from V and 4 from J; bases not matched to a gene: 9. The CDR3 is CASSSQGAWVTEAFF. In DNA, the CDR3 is TGTGCCAGTAGCTCACAGGGGGCGTGGGTCACTGAAGCTTTCTTT.

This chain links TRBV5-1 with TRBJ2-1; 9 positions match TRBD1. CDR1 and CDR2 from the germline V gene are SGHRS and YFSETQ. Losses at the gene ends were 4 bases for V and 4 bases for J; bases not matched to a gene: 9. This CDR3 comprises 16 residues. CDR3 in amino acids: CASSPGQGPVYNEQFF. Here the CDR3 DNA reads TGCGCCAGCAGCCCCGGACAGGGGCCGGTATACAATGAGCAGTTCTTC.

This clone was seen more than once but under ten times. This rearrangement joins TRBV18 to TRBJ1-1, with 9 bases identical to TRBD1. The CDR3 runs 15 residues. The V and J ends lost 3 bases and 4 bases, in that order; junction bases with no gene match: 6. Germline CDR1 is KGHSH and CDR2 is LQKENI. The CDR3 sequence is CASSPYRGLGTEAFF. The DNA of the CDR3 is TGTGCCAGCTCACCCTACAGGGGGCTTGGCACTGAAGCTTTCTTT. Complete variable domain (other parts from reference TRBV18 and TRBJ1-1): NAGVMQNPRHLVRRRGQEARLRCSPMKGHSHVYWYRQLPEEGLKFMVYLQKENIIDESGMPKERFSAEFPKEGPSILRIQQVVRGDSAAYFCASSPYRGLGTEAFFGQGTRLTVV.

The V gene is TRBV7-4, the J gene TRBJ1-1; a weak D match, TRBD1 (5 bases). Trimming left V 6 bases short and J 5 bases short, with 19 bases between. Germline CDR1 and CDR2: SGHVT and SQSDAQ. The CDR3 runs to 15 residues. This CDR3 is CASRVTEGPGTEAFF. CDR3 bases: TGTGCCAGCAGGGTAACGGAGGGGCCGGGGACTGAAGCTTTCTTT. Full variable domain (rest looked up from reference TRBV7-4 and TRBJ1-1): GAGVSQSPRYKVAKRGRDVALRCDSISGHVTLYWYRQTLGQGSEVLTYSQSDAQRDKSGRPSGRFSAERPERSVSTLKIQRTEQGDSAVYLCASRVTEGPGTEAFFGQGTRLTVV.

The CDR3 bases are TGTGCCAGTAGTATCTTTGCCTCTGGAAACACCATATATTTT. It codes for CASSIFASGNTIYF. The chain recombines TRBV19 with TRBJ1-3; D remains unclear. CDR1 and CDR2 from the germline V gene are LNHDA and SQIVND (reference sequence). V lost 3 bases and J 0 bases, leaving 6 bases between the germline ends. The CDR3 length is 14 residues.

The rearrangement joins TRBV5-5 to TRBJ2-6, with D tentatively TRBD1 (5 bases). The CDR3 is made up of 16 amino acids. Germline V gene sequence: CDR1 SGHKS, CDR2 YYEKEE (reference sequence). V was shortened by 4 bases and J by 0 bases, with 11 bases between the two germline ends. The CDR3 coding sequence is TGTGCCAGCAGCGCCCAGGGATCCTCTGGGGCCAACGTCCTGACTTTC. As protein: CASSAQGSSGANVLTF.

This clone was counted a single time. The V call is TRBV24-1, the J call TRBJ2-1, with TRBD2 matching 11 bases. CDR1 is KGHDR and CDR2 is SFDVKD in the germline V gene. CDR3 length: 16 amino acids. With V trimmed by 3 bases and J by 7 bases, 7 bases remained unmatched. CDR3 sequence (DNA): TGTGCCACCAGTGATAGGGCTAGCGGGAGGAAAAATGAGCAGTTCTTC. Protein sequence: CATSDRASGRKNEQFF.

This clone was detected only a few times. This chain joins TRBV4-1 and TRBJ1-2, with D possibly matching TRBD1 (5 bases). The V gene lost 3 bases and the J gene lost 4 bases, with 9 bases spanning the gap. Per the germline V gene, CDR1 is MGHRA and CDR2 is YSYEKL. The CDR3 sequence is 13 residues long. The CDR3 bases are TGCGCCAGCAGCCAGCCCGGGGCCTATGGCTACACCTTC. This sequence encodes CASSQPGAYGYTF.

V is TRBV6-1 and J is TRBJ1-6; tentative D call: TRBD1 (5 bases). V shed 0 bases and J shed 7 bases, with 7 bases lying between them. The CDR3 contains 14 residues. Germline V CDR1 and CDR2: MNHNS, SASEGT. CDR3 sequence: CASSEAQGNSPLHF. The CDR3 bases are TGTGCCAGCAGTGAAGCGCAGGGAAATTCACCCCTCCACTTT.

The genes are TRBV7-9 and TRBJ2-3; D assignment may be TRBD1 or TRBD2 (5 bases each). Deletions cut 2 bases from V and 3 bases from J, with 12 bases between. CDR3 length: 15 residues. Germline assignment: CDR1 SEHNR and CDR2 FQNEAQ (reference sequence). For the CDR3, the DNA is TGTGCCAGCAGCTTATTCGTCGGGGCTACAGATACGCAGTATTTT. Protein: CASSLFVGATDTQYF. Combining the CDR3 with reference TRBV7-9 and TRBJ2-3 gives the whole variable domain DTGVSQNPRHKITKRGQNVTFRCDPISEHNRLYWYRQTLGQGPEFLTYFQNEAQLEKSRLLSDRFSAERPKGSFSTLEIQRTEQGDSAMYLCASSLFVGATDTQYFGPGTRLTVL.

The DNA of the CDR3 is TGTGCCAGCAGCCCCGAGCACAGGGGGCTTGATACGCAGTATTTT. Protein: CASSPEHRGLDTQYF. This chain joins TRBV11-3 and TRBJ2-3; TRBD1 agrees at 9 bases. The CDR3 contains 15 residues. Trimming cost V 5 bases and J 6 bases; bases outside gene matches: 9. Germline CDR1 SGHNT, CDR2 YENEEA. The variable domain in full, with the rest retrieved from reference TRBV11-3 and TRBJ2-3, is EAGVVQSPRYKIIEKKQPVAFWCNPISGHNTLYWYLQNLGQGPELLIRYENEEAVDDSQLPKDRFSAERLKGVDSTLKIQPAELGDSAVYLCASSPEHRGLDTQYFGPGTRLTVL.

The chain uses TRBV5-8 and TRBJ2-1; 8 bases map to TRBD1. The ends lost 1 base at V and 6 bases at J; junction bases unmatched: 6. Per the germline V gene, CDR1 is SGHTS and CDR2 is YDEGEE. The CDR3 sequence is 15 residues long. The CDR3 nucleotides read TGTGCCAGCAGCTTGTGGGACAGGAGGGTCAATGAGCAGTTCTTC. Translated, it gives CASSLWDRRVNEQFF.